This entry features one TCR beta chain sequence. Its antigen is unknown. The input lacks base qualities; no much larger clone sits a single base away. The entry originates in a study of cytomegalovirus exposure and HLA in healthy donors (dated by TCRdb to between 2016 and 2019). For the study in its entirety: An earlier analysis of several hundred of the donors reported 250 to 300 Gb of sequence data and 117 million unique TCR beta sequences from about 179 million T cells. Both class I and class II loci were covered by HLA typing, at four-digit resolution. High-throughput TCR immunosequencing, statistical association of individual TCRs with disease status, and machine learning were combined to predict cytomegalovirus infection status. An early release that covered roughly 600 HLA-typed donors contained 250 to 350 gigabases of sequencing data and around 85 million unique TCR sequences. Typing coverage varied by locus: roughly 629-640 donors for A, B, C, DRB1 and DQB1; approximately 500 for DQA1; about 570 for DPA1; approximately 450 for DPB1. The T cell repertoires of some 700 subjects were profiled by immunosequencing and related to cytomegalovirus serostatus. A separate validation cohort of over a hundred different subjects was used in addition to the 666-subject first cohort. An earlier analysis of 587 of the donors applied high-throughput TCR beta sequencing to assess whether each TCR beta V gene segment acted as functional or pseudogenic. Of the roughly 400 genotyped donors, over 65% fell in the genetic ancestry cluster associated with self-reported Caucasian donors. Rather than using new phenotypic data, the later analysis identified candidate immune exposures from TCR beta sequences and from how often those sequences occurred across donors. Among some 400 genotyped donors of the cohort, an average of roughly 230,000 unique TCR beta nucleotide sequences was sequenced per donor, of which approximately 18% were non-productive. A later genetic analysis took genome-wide SNP genotypes for about three fifths of the 666 donors and used that subset as a discovery cohort. Every discovery cohort repertoire had been produced on one sequencing platform. Donor age, sex, ethnicity and CMV serostatus were collected together with the repertoire data. A later analysis re-examined previously published TCR beta repertoires from more than 550 donors and added high-resolution HLA genotyping to investigate patterns of TCR occurrence. Because of strong linkage in the cohort, five DR-DQ haplotypes were treated as single units for association and clustering. The study aimed to test whether signatures of past pathogen exposure could be identified by cataloging public T cell receptors.

What the work shows at the level of the full study, not this receptor alone: A further reported finding was that TCR beta sequences accurately predicted the HLA-A and HLA-B alleles for most subjects in the first cohort. Linkage disequilibrium might explain the correlated functional status among segregating V segments, but an unknown experimental factor could not be ruled out. Over 15 rarely observed V segments, including chromosome 9 orphons, were excluded from the earlier analysis of almost 600 of the donors because counts were too low. V-gene and J-gene trimming of TCR beta chains was associated with a missense DCLRE1C variant in a later genetic analysis, and the association was replicated in an independent cohort. The classifier was reported to diagnose cytomegalovirus status with high specificity and sensitivity in both the original and validation cohorts. A total of fewer than 200 TCR beta chains were listed by the study as associated with cytomegalovirus. Compared with the roughly 670-donor mean, donors in an Asian-associated ancestry cluster had fewer N-insertions in productive TCRs, according to a later genetic analysis. A later analysis associated 16,951 TCR beta sequences with specific HLA alleles at a false discovery rate of 0.05. CMV serostatus was the only immune exposure information available for the cohort. A cluster of highly shared sequence variants was judged likely to be a technical artifact of the sequencing pipeline. In vitro tests confirmed that a few of the cytomegalovirus-associated TCR beta chains recognize cytomegalovirus antigens. Across donors, most TCR sequences were observed very rarely, whereas some public TCRs were present in many individuals. In a later analysis, HLA-associated TCR beta chains showed more clonal expansion and lower generation probabilities than non-associated chains that were equally common. Sequencing depth was assumed to be roughly uniform across donors in the presence/absence analyses, though that assumption may not hold. In this cohort, only TCR beta chains were sequenced, and detectable features were limited by the absence of alpha or paired-chain data. In a later analysis, several top co-occurrence clusters were reported to appear linked to parvovirus B19, influenza, CMV and Epstein-Barr virus. When HLA alleles, especially DR and DQ, strongly co-occurred, attributing TCR associations to individual alleles was difficult. In an earlier analysis of about 600 of the donors, most TCR beta V segments appeared in productive rearrangements about 90% or about 30% of the time, broadly matching IMGT annotations. Because some donors lacked HLA typing at each locus, the association tests relied only on the typed subset. A later analysis found that TCR association rates varied across HLA loci, with DRB1 alleles showing the most associated TCRs and HLA-C alleles the fewest. According to a later analysis, most CMV-associated TCR beta chains appeared to be HLA-restricted, and the HLA associations seemed to be driven largely by CMV exposure. The authors suggested that the approach could potentially be generalized to other disease states and immunological phenotypes.

The cohort was made up of several hundred healthy bone marrow donors. All cohort members were sampled while nominally healthy, although unrecorded immune exposures were likely present. The donor was CMV seropositive and belonged to the group of 250 to 300 seropositive cohort members. A peripheral blood sample was collected from each donor, and TCR beta sequencing was performed on peripheral blood mononuclear cells. Genomic DNA extraction from the blood cell samples was performed with the Qiagen DNeasy Blood Extraction Kit. Library creation used the immunoSEQ multiplex PCR assay. For the multiplex PCR, a mixture combining 60 forward primers for TCR Vbeta segments and 13 reverse primers for TCR Jbeta segments was used. Amplification of the CDR3 region of rearranged TCR beta genes was performed with a multiplex PCR assay on genomic DNA. On the Illumina HiSeq System, the amplified TCR beta libraries were sequenced as 87-base-pair reads. On the study's bioinformatics: A later analysis tallied 75 million to 85 million unique TCR beta chains across the 660 or so repertoires, and some 10 million of those chains were shared by two or more donors. Raw reads were error-corrected and collapsed into unique sequences by a nearest-neighbor algorithm in which closely related sequences were merged to remove PCR and sequencing errors. Alignment of CDR3 sequences to IMGT reference sequences was used to assign V, D and J gene segments. For a sequence to be retained, a match of at least six nucleotides to both a V gene segment and a J gene segment was required. A rearrangement was called productive if the CDR3 had no stop codons and remained in frame with V and J, and every other rearrangement was called non-productive. Following IMGT convention, CDR3 was defined as the stretch from the second conserved V-encoded cysteine to the conserved J-encoded phenylalanine. The earlier analysis of some 540 of the donors excluded any sequence lacking an unambiguous match to a single V gene segment. An earlier analysis of fewer than 750 of the donors called V segments functional above 56.7% productive rearrangements and segregating when the between-donor standard deviation exceeded 5%. A statistical classification framework was developed to diagnose cytomegalovirus status using the catalog of TCR beta chain sequences. A later analysis assigned V and J genes by comparing TCR nucleotide sequences with IMGT/GENE-DB human TR gene sequences. A later analysis assigned CDR3 sequences and most-parsimonious VDJ recombination scenarios with the TCRdist pipeline. In a later analysis, each TCR beta chain was defined by its CDR3 amino acid sequence together with its V-gene family, and reads lacking a unique V-gene family were excluded. A later analysis removed 500 to 650 highly shared, low-generation-probability nucleotide sequences to deal with suspected cross-contamination and a sequencing artifact. A later analysis calculated a clonal expansion index for each public chain from normalized within-repertoire ranks of inferred template counts. In a later analysis, generation probabilities were computed with a VDJ recombination model fitted to out-of-frame rearrangements, and the resulting probabilities were checked against IGoR. In a later analysis, hypergeometric tests were used to score TCR-TCR, TCR-HLA and TCR-CMV co-occurrence, with a repertoire-size bias correction applied to TCR pairs. A later analysis estimated false discovery rates by permuting HLA or CMV assignments 20 times. In a later analysis, co-occurring TCRs were grouped using DBSCAN, and TCRdist sequence similarity was added for clustering within HLA-allele-positive subsets. Repertoires with fewer than 30,000 or more than 120,000 public chains were left out of co-occurrence clustering, as were a handful of repertoires with anomalous nucleotide sharing. TCRdb's version of the immuneACCESS table is confined to in-frame rearrangements and falls short of the full clone set. An unresolved V gene accounts for under half of the shortfall where checked; the remainder is of unknown origin. That table supplies the V and J calls and clone size; D and trimming were determined from the DNA. The sample has 150,000 to 200,000 clones on record, 80% to 85% of them singletons. The ten top clones hold around 8% of the sample.

Sequencing was done on a sample of PBMCs. This clonotype was sampled from a male donor in good health and CMV-seropositive.

The sequenced DNA is TGTGCCAGCAGCCATTGGACAGGGGGCGTAAGCGGGGCGTTCGGGCAGTACTTC. It translates to CASSHWTGGVSGAFGQYF. The chain joins TRBV7-9 to TRBJ2-7; 11 middle bases align to TRBD1. Trimming leaves V shorter by 5 bases and J shorter by 9 bases, with the junction holding 21 bases beyond the gene matches. CDR1 and CDR2 are read off the germline V gene (reference sequence) as SEHNR and FQNEAQ. The cysteine opens and the phenylalanine closes a CDR3 of 18 amino acids. Only CDR3 DNA is held: 54 bases, read in frame from base 1. The CDR3, completed at both ends by the reference TRBV7-9 and TRBJ2-7 genes, gives the full variable domain DTGVSQNPRHKITKRGQNVTFRCDPISEHNRLYWYRQTLGQGPEFLTYFQNEAQLEKSRLLSDRFSAERPKGSFSTLEIQRTEQGDSAMYLCASSHWTGGVSGAFGQYFGPGTRLTVT.